This T cell receptor (beta chain) was identified in a study of shared clonotypes between healthy human individuals. This CDR3 spans 16 amino acids. With 0 bases clipped from V and 5 bases from J, the junction kept 11 bases outside the gene matches. Germline CDR1 reads SGDLS; CDR2 reads YYNGEE. Repertoires were generated with immunoSEQ multiplex PCR, while TCRdb's copy carries only in-frame clones and drops some. Here the sample spans 850,000 to 1,200,000 clones, about 76% being singletons. This sequence was found in a man aged 18 to 29 in good health. The sample was memory CD4+ T cells sorted from blood. Subset described: CD45RA-negative fraction. The chain has TRBV9 and TRBJ2-7, with 7 nucleotides matching TRBD2. The CDR3 sequence is CASSVAPMGGTNEQYF. CDR3 DNA sequence: TGTGCCAGCAGCGTAGCCCCGATGGGGGGGACCAACGAGCAGTACTTC.